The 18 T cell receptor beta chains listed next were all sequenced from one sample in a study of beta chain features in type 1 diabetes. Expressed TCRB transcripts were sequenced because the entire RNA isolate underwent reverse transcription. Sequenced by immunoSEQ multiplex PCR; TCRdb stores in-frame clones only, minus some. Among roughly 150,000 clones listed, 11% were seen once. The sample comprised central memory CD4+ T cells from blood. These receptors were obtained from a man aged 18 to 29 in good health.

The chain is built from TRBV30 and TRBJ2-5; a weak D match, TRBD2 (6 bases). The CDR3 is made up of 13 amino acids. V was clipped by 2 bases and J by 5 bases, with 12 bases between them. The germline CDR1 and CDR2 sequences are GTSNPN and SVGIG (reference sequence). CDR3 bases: TGTGCCTGGAGTTGGAGGGGCCCGGAGACCCAGTACTTC. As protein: CAWSWRGPETQYF.

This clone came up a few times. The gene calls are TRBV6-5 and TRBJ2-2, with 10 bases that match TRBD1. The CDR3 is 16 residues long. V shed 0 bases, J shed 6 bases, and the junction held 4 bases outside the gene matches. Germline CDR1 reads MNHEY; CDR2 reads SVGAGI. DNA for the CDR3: TGTGCCAGCAGTTACTCTGGGACAGGGGAGGCCGGGGAGCTGTTTTTT. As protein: CASSYSGTGEAGELFF.

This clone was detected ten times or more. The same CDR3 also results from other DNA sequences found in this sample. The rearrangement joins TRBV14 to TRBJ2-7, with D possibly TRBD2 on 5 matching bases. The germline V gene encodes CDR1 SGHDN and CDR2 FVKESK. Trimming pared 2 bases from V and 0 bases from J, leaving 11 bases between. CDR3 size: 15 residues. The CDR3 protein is CASSQPGISSYEQYF. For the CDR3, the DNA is TGTGCCAGCAGCCAACCGGGGATAAGCTCCTACGAGCAGTACTTC. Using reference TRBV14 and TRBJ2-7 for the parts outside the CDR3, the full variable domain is EAGVTQFPSHSVIEKGQTVTLRCDPISGHDNLYWYRRVMGKEIKFLLHFVKESKQDESGMPNNRFLAERTGGTYSTLKVQPAELEDSGVYFCASSQPGISSYEQYFGPGTRLTVT.

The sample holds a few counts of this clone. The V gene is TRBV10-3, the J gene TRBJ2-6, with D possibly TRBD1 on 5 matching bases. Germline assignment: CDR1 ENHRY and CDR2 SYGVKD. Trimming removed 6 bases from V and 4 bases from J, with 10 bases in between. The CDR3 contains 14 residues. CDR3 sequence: CAIRKGSGANVLTF. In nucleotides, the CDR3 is TGTGCCATCAGGAAGGGGTCCGGGGCCAACGTCCTGACTTTC.

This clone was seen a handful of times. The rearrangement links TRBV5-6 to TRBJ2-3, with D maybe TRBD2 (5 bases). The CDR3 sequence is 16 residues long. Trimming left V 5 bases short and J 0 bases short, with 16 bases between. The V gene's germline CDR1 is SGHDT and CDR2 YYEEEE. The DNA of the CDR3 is TGTGCCAGCAGGGTGGCAGTAGCGCTGAGCACAGATACGCAGTATTTT. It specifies CASRVAVALSTDTQYF.

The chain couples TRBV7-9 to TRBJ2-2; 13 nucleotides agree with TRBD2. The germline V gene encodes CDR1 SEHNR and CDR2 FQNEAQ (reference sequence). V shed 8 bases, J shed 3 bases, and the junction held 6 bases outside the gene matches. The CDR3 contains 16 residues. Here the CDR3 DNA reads TGTGCCAGCCATGGGACTAGCGGGGTGTACACCGGGGAGCTGTTTTTT. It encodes CASHGTSGVYTGELFF.

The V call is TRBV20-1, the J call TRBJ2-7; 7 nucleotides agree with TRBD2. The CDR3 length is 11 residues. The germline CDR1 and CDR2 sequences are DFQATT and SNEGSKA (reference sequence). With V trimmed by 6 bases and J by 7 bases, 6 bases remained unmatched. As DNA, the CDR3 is TGCAGTGCCGCGGGAGTAGGGGAGCAGTACTTC. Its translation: CSAAGVGEQYF.

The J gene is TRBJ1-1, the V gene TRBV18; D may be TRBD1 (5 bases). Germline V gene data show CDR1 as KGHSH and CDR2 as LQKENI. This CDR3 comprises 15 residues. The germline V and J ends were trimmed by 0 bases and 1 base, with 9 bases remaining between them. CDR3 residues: CASSPPLGPNTEAFF. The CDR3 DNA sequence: TGTGCCAGCTCACCACCGCTGGGGCCGAACACTGAAGCTTTCTTT.

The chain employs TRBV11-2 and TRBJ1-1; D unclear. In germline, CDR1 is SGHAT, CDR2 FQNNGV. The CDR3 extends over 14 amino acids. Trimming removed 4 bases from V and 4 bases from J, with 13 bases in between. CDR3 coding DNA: TGTGCCAGCAGCTCAAAGTCGGGGAGCACTGAAGCTTTCTTT. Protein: CASSSKSGSTEAFF. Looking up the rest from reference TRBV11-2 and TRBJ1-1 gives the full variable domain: EAGVAQSPRYKIIEKRQSVAFWCNPISGHATLYWYQQILGQGPKLLIQFQNNGVVDDSQLPKDRFSAERLKGVDSTLKIQPAKLEDSAVYLCASSSKSGSTEAFFGQGTRLTVV.

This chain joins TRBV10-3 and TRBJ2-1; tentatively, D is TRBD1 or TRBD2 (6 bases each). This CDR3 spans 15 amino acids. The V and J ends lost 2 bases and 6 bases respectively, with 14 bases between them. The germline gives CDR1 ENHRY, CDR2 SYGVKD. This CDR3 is CAISEPKGGGNEQFF. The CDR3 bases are TGTGCCATCAGTGAGCCGAAAGGAGGGGGCAATGAGCAGTTCTTC.

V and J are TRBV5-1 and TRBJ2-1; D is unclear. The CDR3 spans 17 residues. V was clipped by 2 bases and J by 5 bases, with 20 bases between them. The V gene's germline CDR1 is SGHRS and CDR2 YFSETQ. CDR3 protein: CASSLAPTIPRDNEQFF. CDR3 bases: TGCGCCAGCAGCTTAGCCCCTACTATTCCGAGAGACAATGAGCAGTTCTTC.

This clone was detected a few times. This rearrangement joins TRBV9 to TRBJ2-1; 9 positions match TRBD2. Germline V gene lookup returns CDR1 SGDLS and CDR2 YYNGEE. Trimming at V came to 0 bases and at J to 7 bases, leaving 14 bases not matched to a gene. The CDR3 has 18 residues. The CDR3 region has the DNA TGTGCCAGCAGCGTAGCCTTCTGGGGTAGCGGGAGAATAAATGAGCAGTTCTTC. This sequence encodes CASSVAFWGSGRINEQFF.

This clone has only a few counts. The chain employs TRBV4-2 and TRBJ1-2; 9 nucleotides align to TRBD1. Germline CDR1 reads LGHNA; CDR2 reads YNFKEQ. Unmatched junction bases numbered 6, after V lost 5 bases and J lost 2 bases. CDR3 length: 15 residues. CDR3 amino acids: CASSARDRENYGYTF. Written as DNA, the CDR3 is TGTGCCAGCAGCGCCCGGGACAGGGAAAACTATGGCTACACCTTC.

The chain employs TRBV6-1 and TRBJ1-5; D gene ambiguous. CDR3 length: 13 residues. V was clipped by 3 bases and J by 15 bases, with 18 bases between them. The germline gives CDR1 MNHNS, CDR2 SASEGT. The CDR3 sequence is CASSDRAHVSGHF. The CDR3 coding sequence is TGTGCCAGCAGTGACCGGGCTCACGTCAGCGGGCATTTT.

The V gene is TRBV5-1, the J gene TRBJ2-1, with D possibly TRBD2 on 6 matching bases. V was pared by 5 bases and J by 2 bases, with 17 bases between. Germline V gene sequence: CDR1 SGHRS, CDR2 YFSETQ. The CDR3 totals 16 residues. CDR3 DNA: TGCGCCAGCAGGTCCGGGAGATCCGTTACCTACAATGAGCAGTTCTTC. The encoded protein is CASRSGRSVTYNEQFF.

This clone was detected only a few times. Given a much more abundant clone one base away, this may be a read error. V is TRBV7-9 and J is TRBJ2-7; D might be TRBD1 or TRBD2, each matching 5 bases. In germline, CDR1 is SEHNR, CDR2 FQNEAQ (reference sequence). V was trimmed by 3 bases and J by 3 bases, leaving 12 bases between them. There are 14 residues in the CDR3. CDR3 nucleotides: TGTGCCAGCAGCTTGAGGGGCCTCGTCTACGAGCAGTACTTC. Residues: CASSLRGLVYEQYF.

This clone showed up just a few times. The CDR3 DNA is TGTGCCATCGTTGGGAGCGGCCACGAGCAGTACTTC. It translates to CAIVGSGHEQYF. This rearrangement joins TRBV10-3 to TRBJ2-7, with D maybe TRBD2 (5 bases). The CDR3 contains 12 residues. From germline, CDR1 is ENHRY and CDR2 SYGVKD. The V gene lost 8 bases and the J gene lost 5 bases, with 13 bases spanning the gap.

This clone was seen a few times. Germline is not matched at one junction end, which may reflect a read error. CDR3 bases: TGCAGTGCTAGGTGGAATTCCAACTTC. Amino acid sequence: CSARWNSNF. This sequence joins TRBV20-1 and TRBJ2-7; D gene unclear. Germline V gives CDR1 DFQATT, CDR2 SNEGSKA (reference sequence). This CDR3 has 9 residues.